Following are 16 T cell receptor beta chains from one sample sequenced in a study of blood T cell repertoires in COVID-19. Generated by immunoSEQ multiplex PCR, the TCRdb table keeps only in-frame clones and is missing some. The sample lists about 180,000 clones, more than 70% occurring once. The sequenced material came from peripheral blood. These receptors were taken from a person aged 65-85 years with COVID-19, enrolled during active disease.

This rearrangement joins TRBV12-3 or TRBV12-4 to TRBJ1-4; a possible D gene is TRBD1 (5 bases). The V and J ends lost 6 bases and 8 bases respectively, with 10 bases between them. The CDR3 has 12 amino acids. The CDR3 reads CASRQGGEKLFF. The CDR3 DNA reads TGTGCCAGCAGGCAGGGAGGGGAAAAACTGTTTTTT.

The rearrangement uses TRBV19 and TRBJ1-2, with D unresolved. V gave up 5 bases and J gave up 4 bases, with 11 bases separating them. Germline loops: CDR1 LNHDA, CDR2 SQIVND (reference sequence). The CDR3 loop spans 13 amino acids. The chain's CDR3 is CASSGKRLYGYTF. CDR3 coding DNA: TGTGCCAGTAGTGGAAAGAGGCTCTATGGCTACACCTTC.

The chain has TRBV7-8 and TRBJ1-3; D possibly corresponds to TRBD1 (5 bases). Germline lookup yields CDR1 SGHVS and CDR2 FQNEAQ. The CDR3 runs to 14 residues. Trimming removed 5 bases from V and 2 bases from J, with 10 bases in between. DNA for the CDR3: TGTGCCAGCAGCAGGGCAGGGACTGGAAACACCATATATTTT. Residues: CASSRAGTGNTIYF.

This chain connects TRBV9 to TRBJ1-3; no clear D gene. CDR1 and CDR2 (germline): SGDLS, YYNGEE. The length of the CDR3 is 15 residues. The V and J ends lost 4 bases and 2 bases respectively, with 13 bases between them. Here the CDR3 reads CASSLSGVPGNTIYF. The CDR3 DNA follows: TGTGCCAGCAGCTTATCCGGGGTGCCTGGAAACACCATATATTTT.

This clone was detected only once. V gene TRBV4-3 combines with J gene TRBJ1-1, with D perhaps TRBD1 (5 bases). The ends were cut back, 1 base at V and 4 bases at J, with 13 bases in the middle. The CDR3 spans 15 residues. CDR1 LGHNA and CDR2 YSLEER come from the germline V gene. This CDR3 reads CASSQVGQGTTEAFF. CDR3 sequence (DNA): TGCGCCAGCAGCCAAGTCGGTCAGGGTACCACTGAAGCTTTCTTT.

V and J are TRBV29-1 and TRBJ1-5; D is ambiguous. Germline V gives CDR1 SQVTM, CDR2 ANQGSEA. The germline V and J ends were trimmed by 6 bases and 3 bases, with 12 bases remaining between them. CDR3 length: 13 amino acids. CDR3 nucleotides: TGCAGCGTCGAGGCCGGGGTCAATCAGCCCCAGCATTTT. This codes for CSVEAGVNQPQHF.

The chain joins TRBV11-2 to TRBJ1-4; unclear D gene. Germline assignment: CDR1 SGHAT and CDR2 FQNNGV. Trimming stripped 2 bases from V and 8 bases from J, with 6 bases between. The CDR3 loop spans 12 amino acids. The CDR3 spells CASSLYREKLFF. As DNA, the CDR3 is TGTGCCAGCAGCTTATATCGGGAAAAACTGTTTTTT. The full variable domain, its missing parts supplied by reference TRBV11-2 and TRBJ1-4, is EAGVAQSPRYKIIEKRQSVAFWCNPISGHATLYWYQQILGQGPKLLIQFQNNGVVDDSQLPKDRFSAERLKGVDSTLKIQPAKLEDSAVYLCASSLYREKLFFGSGTQLSVL.

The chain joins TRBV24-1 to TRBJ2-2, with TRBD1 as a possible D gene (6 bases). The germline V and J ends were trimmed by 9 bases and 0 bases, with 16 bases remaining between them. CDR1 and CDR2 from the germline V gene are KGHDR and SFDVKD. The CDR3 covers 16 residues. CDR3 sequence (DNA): TGTGCCACCGGTCACAGGGAGTTCGCGAACACCGGGGAGCTGTTTTTT. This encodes CATGHREFANTGELFF.

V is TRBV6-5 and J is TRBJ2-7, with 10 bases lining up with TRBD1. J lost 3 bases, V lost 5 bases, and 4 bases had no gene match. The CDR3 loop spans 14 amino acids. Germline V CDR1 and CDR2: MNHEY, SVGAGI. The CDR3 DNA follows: TGTGCCAGCAGTCGGGGGACAGGGGTCTACGAGCAGTACTTC. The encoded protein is CASSRGTGVYEQYF.

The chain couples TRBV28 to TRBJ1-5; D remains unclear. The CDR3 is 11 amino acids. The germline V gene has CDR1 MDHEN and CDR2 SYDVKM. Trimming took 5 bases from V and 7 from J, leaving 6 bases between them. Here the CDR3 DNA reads TGTGCCAGCAGTACATACCAGCCCCAGCATTTT. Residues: CASSTYQPQHF.

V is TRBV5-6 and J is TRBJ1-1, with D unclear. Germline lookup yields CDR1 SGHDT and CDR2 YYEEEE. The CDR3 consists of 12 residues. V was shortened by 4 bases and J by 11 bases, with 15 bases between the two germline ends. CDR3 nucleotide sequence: TGTGCCAGCAGCCGTCAGGTCCGTCGGGCTTTCTTT. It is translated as CASSRQVRRAFF.

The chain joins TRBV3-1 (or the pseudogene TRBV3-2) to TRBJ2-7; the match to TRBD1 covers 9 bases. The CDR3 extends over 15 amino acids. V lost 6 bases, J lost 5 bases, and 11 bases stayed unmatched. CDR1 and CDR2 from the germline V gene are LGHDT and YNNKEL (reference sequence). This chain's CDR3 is CASSSTRDREHEQYF. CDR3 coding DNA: TGTGCCAGCAGTAGTACCCGGGACAGGGAACACGAGCAGTACTTC.

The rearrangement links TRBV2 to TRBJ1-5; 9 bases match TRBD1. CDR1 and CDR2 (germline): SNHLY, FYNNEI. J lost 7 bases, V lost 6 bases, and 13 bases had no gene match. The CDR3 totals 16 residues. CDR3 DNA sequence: TGTGCCAGCAGGGAACGTGGACAGGGGAGAGGACAGCCCCAGCATTTT. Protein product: CASRERGQGRGQPQHF.

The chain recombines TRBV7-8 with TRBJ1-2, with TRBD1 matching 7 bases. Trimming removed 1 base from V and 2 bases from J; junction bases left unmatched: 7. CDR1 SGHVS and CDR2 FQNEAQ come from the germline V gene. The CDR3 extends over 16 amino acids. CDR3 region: CASSLVVSGQNYGYTF. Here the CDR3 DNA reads TGTGCCAGCAGCTTAGTAGTTTCGGGACAGAACTATGGCTACACCTTC.

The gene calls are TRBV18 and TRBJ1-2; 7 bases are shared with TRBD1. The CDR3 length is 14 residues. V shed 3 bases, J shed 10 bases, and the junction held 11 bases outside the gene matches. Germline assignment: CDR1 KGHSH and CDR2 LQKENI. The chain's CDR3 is CASSPLDREKNYTF. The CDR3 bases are TGTGCCAGCTCACCCCTAGACAGGGAAAAGAACTACACCTTC.

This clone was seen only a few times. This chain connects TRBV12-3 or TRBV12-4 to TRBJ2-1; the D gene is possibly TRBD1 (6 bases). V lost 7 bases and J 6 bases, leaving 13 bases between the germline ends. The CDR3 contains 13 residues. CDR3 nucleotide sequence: TGTGCCAGCACCCGGGACATTAGCAATGAGCAGTTCTTC. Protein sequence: CASTRDISNEQFF.